This T cell receptor beta chain was documented in a study of T cells in Graves' hyperthyroidism and ophthalmopathy. Based on clinical symptoms, serum thyroxine and TRAb, thyroid ultrasound and orbital computed tomography, diagnoses were reached. TCR beta CDR3 regions were amplified from RNA transcripts. During a first-round RT-PCR of the TCR CDR3, the HTBI primer set was used. TCRdb redid the calling of the multiplex PCR reads with MiXCR, one entry per CDR3 protein. The sample lists about 740,000 distinct CDR3 sequences, about 15% occurring once. Germline lookup yields CDR1 LGHDT and CDR2 YNNKEL (reference sequence). This CDR3 contains 13 residues. V lost 6 bases and J lost 8; bases outside the gene matches: 7. This clonotype was seen many times.

Material: blood. This receptor was identified in a woman aged 18-35 years with Graves' hyperthyroidism. The V call is TRBV3-1, the J call TRBJ2-1, with TRBD1 identical over 7 bases. The CDR3 DNA reads as TGTGCCAGCAGAAAGTCAGGGGGAGATGAGCAGTTCTTC. As protein: CASRKSGGDEQFF.